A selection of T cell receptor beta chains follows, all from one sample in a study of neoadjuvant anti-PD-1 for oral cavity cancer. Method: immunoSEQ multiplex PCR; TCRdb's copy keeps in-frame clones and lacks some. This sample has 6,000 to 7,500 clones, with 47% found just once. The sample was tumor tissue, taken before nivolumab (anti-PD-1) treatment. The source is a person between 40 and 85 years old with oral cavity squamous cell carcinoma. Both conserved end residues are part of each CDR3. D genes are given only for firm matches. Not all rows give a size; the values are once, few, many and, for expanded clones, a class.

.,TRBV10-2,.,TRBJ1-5,TGCGCCAGCAGTTCCGGGGTTCCGAATCAGCCCCAGCATTTT,CASSSGVPNQPQHF
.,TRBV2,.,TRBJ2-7,TGTGCCAGCAGCGAGTTCCCTACTTCCTACGAGCAGTACTTC,CASSEFPTSYEQYF
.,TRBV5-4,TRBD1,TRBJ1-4,TGTGCCAGCAGCCATGACAGGGTAGGCGAAAAACTGTTTTTT,CASSHDRVGEKLFF
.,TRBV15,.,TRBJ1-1,TGTGCCACCAGCGATCTCAGGGTAGCGAACACTGAAGCTTTCTTT,CATSDLRVANTEAFF
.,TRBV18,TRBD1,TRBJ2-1,TGTGCCAGCTCACCAGCTCAGGGGGCGAACAATGAGCAGTTCTTC,CASSPAQGANNEQFF
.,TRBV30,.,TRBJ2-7,TGTGCCTGGGGTTGGGGGTCCTACGAGCAGTACTTC,CAWGWGSYEQYF
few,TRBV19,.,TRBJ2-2,TGTGCCAGTAGTACCGGCAGGGCGCCCACCGGGGAGCTGTTTTTT,CASSTGRAPTGELFF
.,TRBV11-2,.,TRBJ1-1,TGTGCCAGCAGCATATCGGTCGCATTTAGTAACACTGAAGCTTTCTTT,CASSISVAFSNTEAFF
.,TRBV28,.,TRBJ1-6,TGTGCCAGCAGTCCCCTCGGACAGCTTCTCCTCTCCTATAATTCACCCCTCCACTTT,CASSPLGQLLLSYNSPLHF
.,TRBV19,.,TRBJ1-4,TGTGCCAGTAGTATTGGGATTAATAATGAAAAACTGTTTTTT,CASSIGINNEKLFF
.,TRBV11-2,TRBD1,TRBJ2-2,TGTGCCAGCAGCCCGGGACAGGTATCGAACACCGGGGAGCTGTTTTTT,CASSPGQVSNTGELFF
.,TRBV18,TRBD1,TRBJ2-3,TGTGCCAGCTCACAGGACAGGGGGCCAGATACGCAGTATTTT,CASSQDRGPDTQYF